Below are 11 T cell receptor beta chains sequenced from a single sample in a study of T cell clones after liver transplantation. Clones were sequenced by immunoSEQ multiplex PCR, and TCRdb holds only the in-frame ones, with some missing. The table records 65,000 to 95,000 clones, roughly 80% of them present only once. Source: CD4+ T cells from blood, taken before liver transplant. These receptors were obtained from a human donor who received a liver transplant.

J is TRBJ2-7 and V is TRBV28; D possibly corresponds to TRBD2 (5 bases). This CDR3 contains 12 residues. The germline V and J ends were trimmed by 8 bases and 0 bases, with 8 bases remaining between them. Germline CDR1 is MDHEN and CDR2 is SYDVKM. Written as DNA, the CDR3 is TGTGCCAGCGAGCGGAACTCCTACGAGCAGTACTTC. Translation: CASERNSYEQYF.

The chain links TRBV18 to TRBJ1-5; TRBD1 aligns across 10 bases. Germline values: CDR1 KGHSH, CDR2 LQKENI. V gave up 3 bases and J gave up 10 bases; unmatched junction bases: 3. The CDR3 length is 13 residues. DNA of the CDR3: TGTGCCAGCTCACCGGGGACAGGGGATCCCCAGCATTTT. Its protein product is CASSPGTGDPQHF.

V gene TRBV27 combines with J gene TRBJ2-2; tentative D call: TRBD2 (5 bases). Germline V gene data show CDR1 as MNHEY and CDR2 as SMNVEV (reference sequence). Between the trimmed V and J ends, which lost 5 bases and 2 bases, there was a span of 9 bases. This CDR3 spans 14 amino acids. CDR3 amino acids: CASSPRDNTGELFF. CDR3 bases: TGTGCCAGCAGTCCCCGGGATAACACCGGGGAGCTGTTTTTT.

V usage is TRBV6-5 and J usage is TRBJ1-4; D is perhaps TRBD1 (6 bases). Trimming removed 0 bases at V and 5 bases at J, with 10 bases between. Germline CDR1 is MNHEY and CDR2 is SVGAGI. The CDR3 runs 15 residues. Here the CDR3 DNA reads TGTGCCAGCAGTTACTCGGGCAGGGGAAATGAAAAACTGTTTTTT. Its translation is CASSYSGRGNEKLFF.

The chain joins TRBV10-3 to TRBJ1-2; 8 bases agree with TRBD1. The CDR3 runs to 14 residues. Trimming at V came to 2 bases and at J to 6 bases, leaving 5 bases not matched to a gene. Germline V gene sequence: CDR1 ENHRY, CDR2 SYGVKD. Here the CDR3 reads CAISEPRTGHGYTF. The DNA of the CDR3 is TGTGCCATCAGTGAGCCACGGACAGGGCATGGCTACACCTTC.

This clone has only a few counts. The V gene is TRBV6-6, the J gene TRBJ1-2, with 9 bases identical to TRBD1. The CDR3 extends over 12 amino acids. V lost 6 bases, J lost 8 bases, and 4 bases stayed unmatched. Germline CDR1 reads MNHNY; CDR2 reads SVGAGI (reference sequence). CDR3 region: CASSWDRDGYTF. In DNA form, the CDR3 reads TGTGCCAGCAGCTGGGACAGGGACGGCTACACCTTC.

The chain links TRBV4-1 to TRBJ2-5, with 12 bases fitting TRBD2. Trimming took 1 base from V and 6 from J; bases not matched to a gene: 3. Per germline, CDR1 MGHRA and CDR2 YSYEKL. This CDR3 spans 15 amino acids. The CDR3 DNA is TGCGCCAGCAGCCAAGGACTAGCGGGAGTAAAGACCCAGTACTTC. It translates to CASSQGLAGVKTQYF.

The chain recombines TRBV14 with TRBJ1-2; perhaps TRBD1 as D (5 bases). The CDR3 spans 15 residues. Trimming took 1 base from V and 8 from J, leaving 17 bases between them. Germline V gene data show CDR1 as SGHDN and CDR2 as FVKESK. CDR3 loop: CASSQVPGLKGGYTF. The CDR3 bases are TGTGCCAGCAGCCAAGTTCCAGGCCTCAAGGGGGGCTACACCTTC.

The chain employs TRBV5-1 and TRBJ2-7; D is ambiguous. The CDR3 has 15 residues. CDR1 SGHRS and CDR2 YFSETQ come from the germline V gene. V was shortened by 10 bases and J by 2 bases, with 22 bases between the two germline ends. In DNA, the CDR3 is TGCGCCTCTCGAACGCTTTCTGCGGAGACCTACGAGCAGTACTTC. Translated: CASRTLSAETYEQYF.

This chain joins TRBV10-3 and TRBJ2-7, with D tentatively TRBD2 (6 bases). The CDR3 sequence is 15 residues long. CDR1 is ENHRY, CDR2 SYGVKD, per germline. The germline V and J ends were trimmed by 6 bases and 0 bases, with 15 bases remaining between them. The CDR3 reads CAISKRDSGSYEQYF. In nucleotides, the CDR3 is TGTGCCATCAGCAAAAGGGACTCCGGCTCCTACGAGCAGTACTTC.

This chain connects TRBV7-3 to TRBJ1-1; 7 bases map to TRBD1. This CDR3 has 13 residues. V lost 4 bases to trimming and J lost 1 base; unmatched junction nucleotides: 0. Germline lookup yields CDR1 SGHTA and CDR2 FQGTGA. The CDR3 DNA reads as TGTGCCAGCAGCTGGGACAGGAACACTGAAGCTTTCTTT. Amino acids: CASSWDRNTEAFF.